The 27 T cell receptor beta chains presented below share a single source sample, sequenced in a study of early T cells in non-severe SARS-CoV-2 infection. TCRdb itself ran the 5' RACE reads through MiXCR, one entry per CDR3 protein. The sample has around 60,000 distinct CDR3 sequences, roughly 10% seen once. The sample was whole blood. The source of these receptors is an adult who was a healthcare worker with PCR-confirmed SARS-CoV-2 infection or an uninfected control (not recorded which).

This clonotype was seen more than once but under ten times. V is TRBV2 and J is TRBJ2-7; TRBD2 might be the D (6 bases). The germline V gene has CDR1 SNHLY and CDR2 FYNNEI. The CDR3 loop spans 11 amino acids. V was pared by 6 bases and J by 6 bases, with 9 bases between. The CDR3 region has the DNA TGTGCCAGCAGGGCGGAGGGCGAGCAGTACTTC. It is translated as CASRAEGEQYF.

This clonotype was seen a few times. V usage is TRBV20-1 and J usage is TRBJ1-2; D not resolved. The CDR3 is 12 residues long. Trimming left V 3 bases short and J 10 bases short, with 15 bases between. The germline V gene has CDR1 DFQATT and CDR2 SNEGSKA (reference sequence). CDR3 residues: CSASRTDADYTF. CDR3 nucleotide sequence: TGCAGTGCTAGCCGGACGGACGCCGACTACACCTTC.

This clonotype has ten or more counts. The chain combines TRBV11-2 with TRBJ2-2; 9 bases align to TRBD1. Per the germline V gene, CDR1 is SGHAT and CDR2 is FQNNGV. This CDR3 region has 16 residues. Losses at the gene ends were 4 bases for V and 4 bases for J; bases not matched to a gene: 7. CDR3 sequence reads: CASSSMTGGITGELFF. CDR3 DNA sequence: TGTGCCAGCAGCTCCATGACAGGGGGAATCACCGGGGAGCTGTTTTTT.

This clonotype was observed a handful of times. The rearrangement joins TRBV5-1 to TRBJ1-2, with D tentatively TRBD1 (6 bases). Germline V gene sequence: CDR1 SGHRS, CDR2 YFSETQ. The V end was cut by 1 base, the J end by 4 bases, with 11 bases between. This CDR3 is built from 14 residues. CDR3 protein: CASSLRLDSYGYTF. DNA for the CDR3: TGCGCCAGCAGCTTGAGATTGGACAGCTATGGCTACACCTTC. Full variable domain (remainder filled in from reference TRBV5-1 and TRBJ1-2): KAGVTQTPRYLIKTRGQQVTLSCSPISGHRSVSWYQQTPGQGLQFLFEYFSETQRNKGNFPGRFSGRQFSNSRSEMNVSTLELGDSALYLCASSLRLDSYGYTFGSGTRLTVV.

The J gene is TRBJ2-1, the V gene TRBV5-4, with D possibly being TRBD1 (5 bases). This CDR3 has 16 residues. V was clipped by 5 bases and J by 0 bases, with 15 bases between them. Per germline, CDR1 SGHNT and CDR2 YYREEE (reference sequence). This CDR3 is CASSHNRKSSYNEQFF. The CDR3 bases are TGTGCCAGCAGTCATAACAGGAAAAGCTCCTACAATGAGCAGTTCTTC.

Details on this clonotype: This clone may be a read error of a much larger clone one base away. The gene calls are TRBV6-4 and TRBJ2-1, with 8 bases aligning to TRBD2. Germline V gene data show CDR1 as MRHNA and CDR2 as SNTAGT. The CDR3 is 15 residues long. The CDR3 DNA follows: TGTGCCAGCAGGGACTCGGGACTAGCCTACAATGAGCAGTTCTTC. This codes for CASRDSGLAYNEQFF.

The chain uses TRBV20-1 and TRBJ2-3; D call uncertain. Trimming took off 6 bases at V and 5 bases at J, with 9 bases between the two ends. Germline V gene data show CDR1 as DFQATT and CDR2 as SNEGSKA (reference sequence). The CDR3 is 11 amino acids. The CDR3 here is CSARLRDTQYF. In nucleotides, the CDR3 is TGCAGTGCAAGACTTAGAGATACGCAGTATTTT.

This clonotype was detected many times. The rearrangement joins TRBV2 to TRBJ2-5; 10 bases match TRBD2. Per the germline V gene, CDR1 is SNHLY and CDR2 is FYNNEI. V gave up 6 bases and J gave up 7 bases; unmatched junction bases: 11. The CDR3 has 15 residues. CDR3 amino acids: CASRKSGRALGTQYF. CDR3 bases: TGTGCCAGCAGGAAAAGCGGGAGGGCCCTTGGGACCCAGTACTTC.

This clonotype occurred many times. The chain has TRBV7-2 and TRBJ1-5, with unresolved D. From germline, CDR1 is SGHTA and CDR2 FQGNSA. The CDR3 is made up of 15 amino acids. Trimming left V 1 base short and J 1 base short, with 8 bases between. The CDR3, as DNA: TGTGCCAGCAGCTTAGAGGGAATGAGCAATCAGCCCCAGCATTTT. Its protein product is CASSLEGMSNQPQHF.

The V call is TRBV20-1, the J call TRBJ2-3; D is ambiguous. Per germline, CDR1 DFQATT and CDR2 SNEGSKA (reference sequence). The CDR3 length is 13 residues. V was shortened by 0 bases and J by 2 bases, with 6 bases between the two germline ends. This CDR3 reads CSARETITDTQYF. The CDR3 nucleotides read TGCAGTGCTAGAGAAACAATCACAGATACGCAGTATTTT.

The V gene is TRBV29-1, the J gene TRBJ1-1, with D hard to call. The CDR3 contains 13 residues. Looked up from germline, CDR1 is SQVTM and CDR2 is ANQGSEA. Trimming took 7 bases from V and 0 from J, leaving 12 bases between them. CDR3 in DNA: TGCAGCGCCTCACGGAGCATGAACACTGAAGCTTTCTTT. Its translation: CSASRSMNTEAFF.

The table lists this clonotype with a few counts. The chain employs TRBV7-9 and TRBJ2-5; tentatively, D is TRBD2 (7 bases). The V and J ends lost 3 bases and 4 bases respectively, with 12 bases between them. Germline CDR1 SEHNR, CDR2 FQNEAQ (reference sequence). This CDR3 region has 14 residues. The CDR3 spells CASSFAGAAETQYF. DNA of the CDR3: TGTGCCAGCAGCTTCGCGGGGGCAGCAGAGACCCAGTACTTC.

In this sample, this clonotype turned up many times. CDR3 amino acids: CASSLTGNRAGELFF. DNA for the CDR3: TGTGCCAGCAGCTTAACGGGGAACAGGGCCGGGGAGCTGTTTTTT. The genes are TRBV7-3 and TRBJ2-2; possibly TRBD1 for D (6 bases). Germline loops: CDR1 SGHTA, CDR2 FQGTGA. V lost 0 bases, J lost 6 bases, and 11 bases lay in between. The length of the CDR3 is 15 residues. The full variable domain, with the rest looked up from reference TRBV7-3 and TRBJ2-2, is GAGVSQTPSNKVTEKGKYVELRCDPISGHTALYWYRQSLGQGPEFLIYFQGTGAADDSGLPNDRFFAVRPEGSVSTLKIQRTERGDSAVYLCASSLTGNRAGELFFGEGSRLTVL.

This clonotype was seen at least ten times. The chain recombines TRBV7-2 with TRBJ1-1, with 8 bases that match TRBD1. J gave up 6 bases and V 6 bases, and 9 bases lay outside the gene matches. The CDR3 spans 14 residues. The germline V gene has CDR1 SGHTA and CDR2 FQGNSA. CDR3 in amino acids: CASSRPGRGPEAFF. The CDR3 bases are TGTGCCAGCAGTCGCCCGGGCAGGGGGCCTGAAGCTTTCTTT.

This clonotype was detected only a few times. The J gene is TRBJ1-1, the V gene TRBV10-3; unclear D gene. Germline V gives CDR1 ENHRY, CDR2 SYGVKD. The CDR3 is 16 amino acids. V lost 8 bases and J lost 5, with 24 bases in between. CDR3 sequence: CAIRRTLMERMTEAFF. CDR3 in DNA: TGTGCCATCCGGAGAACATTAATGGAAAGGATGACTGAAGCTTTCTTT.

There are many counts of this clonotype. The chain recombines TRBV5-1 with TRBJ1-1; D not resolved. The CDR3 contains 15 residues. Germline values: CDR1 SGHRS, CDR2 YFSETQ. Trimming pared 4 bases from V and 3 bases from J, leaving 16 bases between. This CDR3 is CASSLNQNPDTEAFF. The CDR3 DNA follows: TGCGCCAGCAGCCTAAATCAAAACCCAGACACTGAAGCTTTCTTT.

This clonotype was seen many times. J is TRBJ2-7 and V is TRBV5-1; a weak D match, TRBD2 (7 bases). V lost 4 bases to trimming and J lost 3 bases, with 11 bases between them. Per germline, CDR1 SGHRS and CDR2 YFSETQ. The CDR3 consists of 13 residues. The CDR3 DNA reads TGCGCCAGCAGCAGGGGGGGTGACTACGAGCAGTACTTC. This codes for CASSRGGDYEQYF.

This clonotype was recorded a few times. The chain employs TRBV13 and TRBJ2-7; D possibly matches TRBD1 or TRBD2 (5 bases each). V was cut by 5 bases and J by 5 bases, with 19 bases left in between. CDR3 length: 15 residues. CDR1 PRHDT and CDR2 FYEKMQ come from the germline V gene (reference sequence). CDR3 nucleotides: TGTGCCAGCAGCCCGCCGAGTGCTGGGACCCACGAGCAGTACTTC. Translation gives CASSPPSAGTHEQYF. The complete variable domain, with remaining parts taken from reference TRBV13 and TRBJ2-7, reads AAGVIQSPRHLIKEKRETATLKCYPIPRHDTVYWYQQGPGQDPQFLISFYEKMQSDKGSIPDRFSAQQFSDYHSELNMSSLELGDSALYFCASSPPSAGTHEQYFGPGTRLTVT.

This clonotype was picked up many times. The V call is TRBV19, the J call TRBJ1-2, with 7 bases fitting TRBD1. Unmatched junction bases numbered 11, after V lost 2 bases and J lost 8 bases. The germline V gene has CDR1 LNHDA and CDR2 SQIVND (reference sequence). This CDR3 spans 15 amino acids. DNA of the CDR3: TGTGCCAGTAGTATAAGTATCAGGGGGGACGGCGGCTACACCTTC. It specifies CASSISIRGDGGYTF.

This clonotype has a count of ten or more. The chain joins TRBV7-2 to TRBJ2-7; no clear D gene. Trimming took 5 bases from V and 5 from J, leaving 10 bases between them. The CDR3 is 12 amino acids. Per germline, CDR1 SGHTA and CDR2 FQGNSA. CDR3 sequence reads: CASSPTRNEQYF. The CDR3 region has the DNA TGTGCCAGCAGCCCAACGCGGAACGAGCAGTACTTC.

This clonotype was counted ten times or more. The V gene is TRBV6-6, the J gene TRBJ1-6; D gene unclear. This CDR3 contains 12 residues. Trimming took 5 bases from V and 7 from J, leaving 6 bases between them. Per germline, CDR1 MNHNY and CDR2 SVGAGI (reference sequence). The CDR3: CASSKQNSPLHF. In DNA, the CDR3 is TGTGCCAGCAGTAAACAGAATTCACCCCTCCACTTT.

This clonotype showed up many times. CDR3 in DNA: TGTGCCACCGCTCCCAGGGGGACTAGCGGTACCTACGAGCAGTACTTC. Protein sequence: CATAPRGTSGTYEQYF. The chain is built from TRBV6-2 or TRBV6-3 and TRBJ2-7, with 11 bases fitting TRBD2. Trimming at V came to 10 bases and at J to 2 bases, leaving 13 bases not matched to a gene. The CDR3 totals 16 residues. Germline V gene sequence: CDR1 MNHEY, CDR2 SVGEGT.

This clonotype was detected many times. The rearrangement uses TRBV7-2 and TRBJ2-7; 7 positions agree with TRBD1. In germline, CDR1 is SGHTA, CDR2 FQGNSA. CDR3 length: 13 residues. V was clipped by 4 bases and J by 2 bases; unmatched bases: 2. The CDR3 sequence is CASSWDSTYEQYF. As DNA, the CDR3 is TGTGCCAGCAGCTGGGACAGCACCTACGAGCAGTACTTC.

This clonotype was observed a few times. The DNA of the CDR3 is TGCGCCAGCAGCCAATCGACAGGGAATTACCAAGAGACCCAGTACTTC. Its protein is CASSQSTGNYQETQYF. The rearrangement uses TRBV4-3 and TRBJ2-5, with TRBD1 matching over 7 bases. The V segment lost 2 bases and the J segment 0 bases; nucleotides outside the gene matches: 6. Per germline, CDR1 LGHNA and CDR2 YSLEER. The CDR3 consists of 16 residues.

V gene TRBV3-1 combines with J gene TRBJ2-7; perhaps TRBD1 as D (6 bases). Between the trimmed V and J ends, which lost 0 bases and 5 bases, there was a span of 11 bases. Germline CDR1 LGHDT, CDR2 YNNKEL (reference sequence). The CDR3 extends over 14 amino acids. The CDR3 coding sequence is TGTGCCAGCAGCCAAGAATACAGGGTCCACGAGCAGTACTTC. Protein product: CASSQEYRVHEQYF.

This clonotype turned up a few times. The chain's CDR3 is CSARFGLAERYNEQFF. The CDR3 DNA sequence: TGCAGTGCTAGATTCGGACTAGCGGAGAGGTACAATGAGCAGTTCTTC. The chain is built from TRBV20-1 and TRBJ2-1; TRBD2 matches 10 bases. CDR1 is DFQATT and CDR2 is SNEGSKA in the germline V gene (reference sequence). V lost 2 bases, J lost 4 bases, and 8 bases stayed unmatched. The CDR3 sequence is 16 residues long.

For this clonotype: One junction end does not reproduce the germline sequence, and a read error may be involved. DNA of the CDR3: TGTGCCAGCAGCAAGAAGCTGGACACTTCAGATACGCTGTATTTT. Encoded protein: CASSKKLDTSDTLYF. The V and J genes are TRBV5-6 and TRBJ2-3; possibly TRBD1 for D (5 bases). CDR3 size: 15 residues. Germline values: CDR1 SGHDT, CDR2 YYEEEE.